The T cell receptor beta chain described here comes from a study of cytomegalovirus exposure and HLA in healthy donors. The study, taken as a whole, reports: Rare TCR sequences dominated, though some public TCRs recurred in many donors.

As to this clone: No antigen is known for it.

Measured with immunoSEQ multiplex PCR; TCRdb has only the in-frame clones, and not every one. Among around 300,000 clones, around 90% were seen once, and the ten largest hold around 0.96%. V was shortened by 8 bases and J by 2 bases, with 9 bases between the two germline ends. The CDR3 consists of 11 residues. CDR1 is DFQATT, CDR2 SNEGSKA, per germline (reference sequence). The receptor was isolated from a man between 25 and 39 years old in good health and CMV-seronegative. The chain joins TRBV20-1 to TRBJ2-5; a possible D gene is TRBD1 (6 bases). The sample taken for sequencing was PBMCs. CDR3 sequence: CSTGQQETQYF. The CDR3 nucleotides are TGCAGTACAGGACAGCAAGAGACCCAGTACTTC.